This TCR beta chain came from a study of shared clonotypes between healthy human individuals. Study details: For every donor, three CD4 naive, three CD4 memory, two CD8 naive and one CD8 memory plates were used. Overall study findings and caveats: Estimated clonotype richness was generally higher in naive than memory subsets.

CDR3 length: 13 amino acids. Germline V gene data show CDR1 as KGHSH and CDR2 as LQKENI. The ends were cut back, 0 bases at V and 12 bases at J, with 11 bases in the middle. Notes on this clone: What it recognizes is unknown.

This was a deep-level run. Generated by immunoSEQ multiplex PCR, the TCRdb table keeps only in-frame clones and is missing some. The data show over 1.4 million clones, with around 97% seen just once and approximately 1% held by the top ten. The chain links TRBV18 to TRBJ1-4; D gene ambiguous. The sequenced sample was naive CD4+ T cells sorted from blood. Subset of the sample: CD45RA+ positively selected. The sequence was obtained from a man under 40 in good health. Here the CDR3 DNA reads TGTGCCAGCTCACCACCGAGTTCTGAGGAACTGTTTTTT. This sequence encodes CASSPPSSEELFF.